The clone carrying this T cell receptor (beta chain) was found a few times. The source of the sample is a study of shared clonotypes between healthy human individuals. The V gene's germline CDR1 is DFQATT and CDR2 SNEGSKA (reference sequence). This CDR3 comprises 11 residues. V was cut by 5 bases and J by 7 bases, with 12 bases left in between. Profiling relied on immunoSEQ multiplex PCR, and the TCRdb table lists in-frame clones only, not all of them. In the table there are about 480,000 clones, 70% to 80% of which are singletons. The receptor's source is a woman in her thirties or forties in good health. Some clones in this sample may be carry-over from other donors' samples. Sequenced sample: PBMCs. The gene calls are TRBV20-1 and TRBJ2-7; D is undetermined. CDR3 sequence: CSAFYAREQYF. CDR3 DNA sequence: TGCAGTGCTTTCTATGCGCGGGAGCAGTACTTC.